These 16 T cell receptor beta chains originate from one sample sequenced in a study of cytomegalovirus exposure and HLA in healthy donors. 60 Vbeta and 13 Jbeta primers were used in PCR. The table came from immunoSEQ multiplex PCR; TCRdb's copy has only in-frame clones and leaves some out. Its clone listing holds 60,000 or so clones. Material for sequencing was PBMCs. Receptors were obtained from a woman aged 18-29 years in good health and CMV-seronegative.

The chain combines TRBV9 with TRBJ2-5; TRBD2 matches 9 bases. The CDR3 runs 17 residues. The germline gives CDR1 SGDLS, CDR2 YYNGEE. With V trimmed by 6 bases and J by 4 bases, 16 bases remained unmatched. The CDR3 protein is CASTHGAGGLGGETQYF. The CDR3 coding sequence is TGTGCCAGCACCCACGGGGCGGGAGGGCTAGGTGGAGAGACCCAGTACTTC.

The chain links TRBV19 to TRBJ2-7; the D gene is possibly TRBD2 (6 bases). V dropped 5 bases and J dropped 4 bases, with 21 bases sitting between them. The germline V gene has CDR1 LNHDA and CDR2 SQIVND (reference sequence). This CDR3 comprises 16 residues. CDR3 sequence: CASSRMTRGFSYEQYF. The CDR3, as DNA: TGTGCCAGTAGTCGGATGACTAGGGGATTTAGTTACGAGCAGTACTTC. Together with reference TRBV19 and TRBJ2-7, the CDR3 gives the full variable domain: DGGITQSPKYLFRKEGQNVTLSCEQNLNHDAMYWYRQDPGQGLRLIYYSQIVNDFQKGDIAEGYSVSREKKESFPLTVTSAQKNPTAFYLCASSRMTRGFSYEQYFGPGTRLTVT.

The CDR3 region has the DNA TGTGCCAGCAGCCAAGATCGGCGGCTCTATGGCTACACCTTC. Its protein is CASSQDRRLYGYTF. The genes are TRBV4-2 and TRBJ1-2; no clear D. The CDR3 is 14 residues long. CDR1 LGHNA and CDR2 YNFKEQ come from the germline V gene. The V end lost 0 bases, the J end lost 4 bases, and 9 bases lay between the germline ends.

V gene TRBV27 combines with J gene TRBJ2-7, with D possibly TRBD2 on 5 matching bases. The CDR3 is made up of 13 amino acids. The germline V gene has CDR1 MNHEY and CDR2 SMNVEV (reference sequence). The V end was cut by 3 bases, the J end by 4 bases, with 10 bases between. In nucleotides, the CDR3 is TGTGCCAGCAGTTTCGGACTCAAATACGAGCAGTACTTC. Translation: CASSFGLKYEQYF.

This chain links TRBV18 with TRBJ1-2; D remains unclear. Germline V lookup: CDR1 KGHSH, CDR2 LQKENI. CDR3 size: 13 residues. Trimming took 8 bases from V and 6 from J, leaving 16 bases between them. This chain's CDR3 is CASRPRREDGYTF. As DNA, the CDR3 is TGTGCCAGCAGACCCCGGAGGGAGGATGGCTACACCTTC.

CDR3 DNA sequence: TGCGCCAGCAGCTTGGTGGGGGGGCCATTTAGCACAGATACGCAGTATTTT. Its translation: CASSLVGGPFSTDTQYF. The chain recombines TRBV5-1 with TRBJ2-3; D may be TRBD2 (7 bases). Between the trimmed V and J ends, which lost 0 bases and 0 bases, there was a span of 14 bases. The V gene's germline CDR1 is SGHRS and CDR2 YFSETQ. CDR3 size: 17 residues.

J is TRBJ2-5 and V is TRBV5-1; 10 positions match TRBD2. V lost 4 bases and J lost 5; bases outside the gene matches: 8. This CDR3 region has 15 residues. Germline assignment: CDR1 SGHRS and CDR2 YFSETQ. The CDR3 loop is CASSQGLARYETQYF. CDR3 sequence (DNA): TGCGCCAGCAGCCAGGGACTAGCGAGGTACGAGACCCAGTACTTC.

The chain uses TRBV5-1 and TRBJ2-3; 7 nucleotides align to TRBD1. Germline-derived CDR1 and CDR2 are SGHRS and YFSETQ. J gave up 4 bases and V 3 bases, and 5 bases lay outside the gene matches. The length of the CDR3 is 14 residues. In DNA, the CDR3 is TGCGCCAGCAGCTACAGACAGGGCTCAGATACGCAGTATTTT. Translated, it gives CASSYRQGSDTQYF.

This chain uses TRBV5-6 with TRBJ1-5; D remains unclear. Trimming cost V 0 bases and J 3 bases, with 13 bases left between them. Germline V gene data show CDR1 as SGHDT and CDR2 as YYEEEE. CDR3 length equals 16 residues. As DNA, the CDR3 is TGTGCCAGCAGCTTGGGTCGGGGTATATACAATCAGCCCCAGCATTTT. Amino acids: CASSLGRGIYNQPQHF.

The chain recombines TRBV29-1 with TRBJ2-2; D is possibly TRBD1 (5 bases). Germline CDR1 is SQVTM and CDR2 is ANQGSEA. V lost 4 bases to trimming and J lost 5 bases, with 8 bases between them. CDR3 size: 12 residues. CDR3 bases: TGCAGCGTTGGTAGGGGAACCGGGGAGCTGTTTTTT. Its translation: CSVGRGTGELFF.

This chain joins TRBV30 and TRBJ2-7; TRBD1 aligns across 10 bases. The germline V gene has CDR1 GTSNPN and CDR2 SVGIG (reference sequence). The CDR3 length is 13 residues. The trim removed 5 bases at V and 5 bases at J, leaving 6 bases unmatched. The CDR3 bases are TGTGCCTGGGAGGGACAGGGGCTCAACGAGCAGTACTTC. Its translation is CAWEGQGLNEQYF. Full variable domain (remainder filled in from reference TRBV30 and TRBJ2-7): SQTIHQWPATLVQPVGSPLSLECTVEGTSNPNLYWYRQAAGRGLQLLFYSVGIGQISSEVPQNLSASRPQDRQFILSSKKLLLSDSGFYLCAWEGQGLNEQYFGPGTRLTVT.

The chain employs TRBV6-1 and TRBJ2-1; 7 bases match TRBD2. V trimming: 4 bases; J trimming: 0 bases; junction bases outside the gene matches: 6. Germline V gene sequence: CDR1 MNHNS, CDR2 SASEGT. The length of the CDR3 is 16 residues. CDR3 DNA: TGTGCCAGCAGTGGGCTAACTAGCGCCTCCTACAATGAGCAGTTCTTC. Encoded protein: CASSGLTSASYNEQFF.

The chain uses TRBV5-1 and TRBJ2-3; 7 bases map to TRBD2. CDR3 length: 15 residues. Looked up from germline, CDR1 is SGHRS and CDR2 is YFSETQ. With 4 bases clipped from V and 2 bases from J, the junction kept 7 bases outside the gene matches. The CDR3 loop reads CASSAPSGPTDTQYF. Written as DNA, the CDR3 is TGCGCCAGCAGCGCTCCTAGCGGCCCCACAGATACGCAGTATTTT.

The chain uses TRBV5-6 and TRBJ2-5; 7 bases are shared with TRBD2. Germline values: CDR1 SGHDT, CDR2 YYEEEE. Trimming removed 1 base from V and 1 base from J; junction bases left unmatched: 4. This CDR3 is built from 15 residues. In DNA form, the CDR3 reads TGTGCCAGCAGCTTGCTGAGCGGGACCCAAGAGACCCAGTACTTC. It codes for CASSLLSGTQETQYF.

The J gene is TRBJ2-2, the V gene TRBV4-1; TRBD1 might be the D (6 bases). Per germline, CDR1 MGHRA and CDR2 YSYEKL. With 4 bases removed from V and 3 bases from J, the gap between germline ends came to 18 bases. The CDR3 runs to 17 residues. CDR3 coding DNA: TGCGCCAGCAGCCGCCTGGGACGACAGGCGGACACCGGGGAGCTGTTTTTT. This gives the protein CASSRLGRQADTGELFF.

The gene calls are TRBV7-3 and TRBJ2-5; 16 bases align to TRBD2. Germline V CDR1 and CDR2: SGHTA, FQGTGA. The CDR3 is 17 amino acids. The junction had 6 bases not matched to a gene; V was cut back by 3 bases and J by 5 bases. For the CDR3, the DNA is TGTGCCAGCAGCTTGGGACTAGCGGGAGGGCCGGGGGAGACCCAGTACTTC. It encodes CASSLGLAGGPGETQYF.